This record looks at one T cell receptor (beta chain) sequence and its context. Only a few counts were recorded for this clonotype. This receptor's antigen is unknown. One base away there is no much larger clone; base qualities are not given. Taken from cysteine to phenylalanine, the CDR3 has 14 residues. The CDR3 DNA has 42 bases and is translated from base 1. V is shortened by 5 bases, J by 1 base, and the region joining them spans 11 bases. The germline V gene provides CDR1 SGHTA and CDR2 FQGNSA. This specimen belongs to a study of T cells in Graves' hyperthyroidism and ophthalmopathy (dated by TCRdb to the late 2010s). Context from the whole study: Peripheral blood samples were taken at initial diagnosis, before any treatment was given. Thyroid tissue and blood T-cell repertoires from more than 5 Graves' hyperthyroidism patients were also compared in the study. TCR Vbeta CDR3 sequencing of roughly 140 peripheral blood samples (over 40 ophthalmopathy, around 80 hyperthyroidism and around 17 progressor patients) is reported in the paper. The 100 discovery patients were randomly split 7:3 into training and test sets. After blood sampling, hyperthyroidism patients were treated with methimazole at a starting dose of 30 mg daily, and ophthalmopathy patients were treated with high-dose intravenous methylprednisolone. Whether ophthalmopathy could be predicted prospectively was tested in an independent validation cohort made up of about 20 hyperthyroidism patients plus 17 patients who later progressed to ophthalmopathy. A discovery cohort of about 96 patients, approximately 44 with Graves' ophthalmopathy and about 58 with stable Graves' hyperthyroidism, was used to find distinguishing TCR V-J signatures.

Moderately to severely active disease, a Clinical Activity Score of at least 3, a NOSPECS grade of at least 4, and a duration under 3 months were present in ophthalmopathy patients. Exclusion was applied to patients with uncontrolled infections, other autoimmune diseases, pregnancy or lactation. Diagnoses relied on clinical symptoms, serum thyroxine and TRAb, thyroid ultrasound and orbital computed tomography. PBMCs were separated from approximately 10 ml of fresh peripheral blood using Ficoll-Paque density gradient centrifugation. Trizol reagent was used to extract total RNA, and RNA quality was then checked on an Agilent 2100 Bioanalyzer. General findings and caveats noted by the study authors: In validation, the model predicted progression to ophthalmopathy a median of about 5.9 months before onset, with approximately 70% sensitivity and roughly 73% specificity. In cross-validation, a model built on a 13 V-J signature told ophthalmopathy apart from stable hyperthyroidism with under 90% sensitivity and around 84% specificity, and in testing the same model reached 80%/75%. Sample size was not statistically predetermined, and investigators were not blinded to group allocation. Most expanded thyroid clonotypes (frequency above 0.001) were also detected in blood, suggesting blood repertoires may reflect thyroid immune responses.

TCR beta CDR3 regions were amplified from RNA transcripts. The first round of RT-PCR for the TCR CDR3 was performed with the HTBI primer set and the Qiagen OneStep RT-PCR kit. The libraries were constructed in a second round of multiplex PCR and then size-selected and purified. Libraries were sequenced paired-end with 100 bp reads on an Illumina HiSeq2000. The paper's data handling went like this. Raw data were processed with SOAPnuke, discarding reads with adapters, uncalled bases, mean Phred below 15, or no exact constant-primer or identifier match. COPE v1.2.5 was used to merge high-quality paired reads, and clonotypes were defined as unique nucleotide sequences. MiTCR v1.1 was used to align the clonotypes against IMGT TRBV, TRBD and TRBJ reference segments. The analysis was restricted to V-J combinations with a frequency above 0.0001, which together covered roughly 99% of the repertoires. A TCS score was defined as the ratio between F50 (clonal expansion) and ExV (chaos), using BLOSUM62-based TCRdist between CDR3 peptides within each V-J. Welch's t-statistics and random forest reduced 450 to 600 V-J features to about 13, which were used in a naive Bayes classifier (R e1071). The similarity between thyroid and blood repertoires was quantified using the Morisita-Horn index. In TCRdb, the public reads were trimmed at Q25 with fastp and aligned with MiXCR, with productive beta chains retained. Identical CDR3 proteins give one entry, which carries the most common genes and DNA. The authors' filters were not applied to this entry. In all, the sample holds more than 500,000 distinct CDR3 sequences, and 14% to 15% of those were seen once. In total, the top ten clones hold roughly 4.3% of the sample.

Sequenced input: blood. The sequence derives from a woman aged 40 to 49 with Graves' ophthalmopathy. The V gene is TRBV7-2 and the J gene is TRBJ1-1; a confident D gene designation cannot be given. The CDR3 in this case is CASSPYRTNTEAFF. The nucleotide sequence is given as TGTGCCAGCAGCCCCTACAGAACGAACACTGAAGCTTTCTTT.